Sequencing of this T cell receptor (beta chain) was carried out in a study of beta chain features in type 1 diabetes. Findings and caveats of the study: The VDJ junctions of type 1 diabetes patients carried fewer insertions and more deletions. Compared to healthy donors, patients appeared to have naive, central memory and Treg TCRB repertoires that were more alike.

Concerning this clone itself: Its antigen is not identified.

Reverse transcription of all isolated RNA meant that expressed TCRB transcripts were sequenced. TCRdb's copy holds only in-frame clones and misses some; the assay was immunoSEQ multiplex PCR. The sample carries roughly 230,000 clones, about 9.3% recorded once. The TCR comes from a woman aged 18 to 35 in good health. The sequencing sample was made of naive CD4+ T cells from blood.

The CDR3 nucleotides read TGTGCCAGCAGCGTCGGGTCAGATACGCAGTATTTT. Translating it yields CASSVGSDTQYF. The V gene is TRBV9, the J gene TRBJ2-3; the D is unclear. CDR1 and CDR2 (germline): SGDLS, YYNGEE. Trimming cost V 2 bases and J 4 bases, with 5 bases left between them. This CDR3 has 12 amino acids.